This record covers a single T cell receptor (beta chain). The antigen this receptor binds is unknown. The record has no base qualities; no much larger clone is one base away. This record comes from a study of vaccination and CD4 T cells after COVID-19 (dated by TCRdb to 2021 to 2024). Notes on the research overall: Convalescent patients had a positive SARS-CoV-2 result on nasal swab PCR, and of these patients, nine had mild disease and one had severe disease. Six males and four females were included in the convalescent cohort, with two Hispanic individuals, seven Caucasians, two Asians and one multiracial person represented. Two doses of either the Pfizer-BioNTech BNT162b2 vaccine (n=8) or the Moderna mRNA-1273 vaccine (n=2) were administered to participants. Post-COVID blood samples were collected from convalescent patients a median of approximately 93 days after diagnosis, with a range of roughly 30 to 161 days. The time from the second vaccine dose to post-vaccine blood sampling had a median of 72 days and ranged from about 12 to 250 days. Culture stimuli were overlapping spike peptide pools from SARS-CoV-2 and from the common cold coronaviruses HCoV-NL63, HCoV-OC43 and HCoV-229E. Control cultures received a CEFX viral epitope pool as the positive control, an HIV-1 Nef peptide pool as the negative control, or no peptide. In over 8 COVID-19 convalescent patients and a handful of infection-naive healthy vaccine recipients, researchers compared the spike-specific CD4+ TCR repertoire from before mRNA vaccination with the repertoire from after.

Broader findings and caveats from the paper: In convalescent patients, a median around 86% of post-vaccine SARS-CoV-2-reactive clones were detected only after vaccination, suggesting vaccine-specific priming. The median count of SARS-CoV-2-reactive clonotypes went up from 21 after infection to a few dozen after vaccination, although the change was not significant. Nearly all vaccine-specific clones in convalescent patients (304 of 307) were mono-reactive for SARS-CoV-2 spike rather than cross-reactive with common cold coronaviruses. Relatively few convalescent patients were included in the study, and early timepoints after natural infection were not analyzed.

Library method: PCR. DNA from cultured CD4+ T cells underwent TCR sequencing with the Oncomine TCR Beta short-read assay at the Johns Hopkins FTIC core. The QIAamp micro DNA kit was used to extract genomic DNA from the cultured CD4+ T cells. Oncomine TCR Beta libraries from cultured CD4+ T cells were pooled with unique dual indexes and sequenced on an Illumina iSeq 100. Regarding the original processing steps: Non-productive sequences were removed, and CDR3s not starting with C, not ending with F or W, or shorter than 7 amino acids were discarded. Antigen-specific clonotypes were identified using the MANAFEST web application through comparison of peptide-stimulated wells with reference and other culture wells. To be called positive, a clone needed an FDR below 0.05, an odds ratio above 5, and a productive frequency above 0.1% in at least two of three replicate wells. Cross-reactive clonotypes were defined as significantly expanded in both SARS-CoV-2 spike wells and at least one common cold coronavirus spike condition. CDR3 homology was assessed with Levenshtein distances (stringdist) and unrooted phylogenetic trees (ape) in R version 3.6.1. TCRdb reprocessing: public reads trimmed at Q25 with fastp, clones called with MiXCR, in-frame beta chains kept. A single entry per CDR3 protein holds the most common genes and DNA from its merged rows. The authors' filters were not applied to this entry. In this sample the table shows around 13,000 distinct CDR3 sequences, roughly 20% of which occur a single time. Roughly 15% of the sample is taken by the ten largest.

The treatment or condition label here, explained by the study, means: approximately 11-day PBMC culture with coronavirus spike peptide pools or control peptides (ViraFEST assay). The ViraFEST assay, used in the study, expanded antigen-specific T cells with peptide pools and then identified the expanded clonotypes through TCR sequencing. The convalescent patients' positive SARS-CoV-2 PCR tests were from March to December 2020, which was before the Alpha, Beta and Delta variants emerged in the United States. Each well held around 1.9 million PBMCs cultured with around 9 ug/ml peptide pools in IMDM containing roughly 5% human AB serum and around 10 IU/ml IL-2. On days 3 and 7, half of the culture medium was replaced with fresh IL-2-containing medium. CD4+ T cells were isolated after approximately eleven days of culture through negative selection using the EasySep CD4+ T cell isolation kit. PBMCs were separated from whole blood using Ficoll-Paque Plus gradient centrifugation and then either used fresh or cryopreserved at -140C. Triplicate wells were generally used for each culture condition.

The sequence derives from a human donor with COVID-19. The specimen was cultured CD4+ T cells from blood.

The CDR3 here reads CASRGPGQPNQPQHF. The sequenced DNA: TGTGCCAGCAGAGGACCGGGACAGCCAAATCAGCCCCAGCATTTT. This sequence uses TRBV2 and TRBJ1-5; TRBD1 lines up with 7 middle nucleotides. The CDR3 has 15 amino acids, counting the end cysteine and phenylalanine. Only CDR3 DNA is held: 45 bases, read in frame from base 1. Germline trimming: 6 bases from V, 4 bases from J; junction bases outside gene matches: 9. From a lookup of the germline V gene, CDR1 and CDR2 are SNHLY and FYNNEI.